This T cell receptor (beta chain) was retrieved from a study of follicular helper T cells after annual influenza vaccination (dated by TCRdb to the late 2010s). In terms of the full investigation: Blood was drawn on days 0, 7 and 28 after each seasonal influenza vaccination. Six subjects had multi-year samples: four covered two vaccination seasons and two covered three seasons. To study recall of cTfh clones, some subjects were followed through successive annual vaccinations in the 2013-2014, 2014-2015 and 2015-2016 seasons. One week after vaccination, a second recruited cohort of roughly twelve subjects (Table S1) displayed a similar ICOS+CD38+ cTfh response. The 2013-2014 samples were cryopreserved, while the 2015 samples were processed right after collection. Findings and caveats that apply to the study as a whole: Only 10-20% of analyzed cells yielded productive TCRB sequences, so sampling of rare clonotypes was not possible. Day 7 ICOS+CD38+ clones were most often found later in ICOS-CD38- cTfh, suggesting that subset may serve as a memory reservoir. With successive annual vaccinations, a recurrent oligoclonal ICOS+CD38+ cTfh response was recalled, and this response contained tetramer and AIM influenza-specific clonotypes. ICOS+CD38+ cTfh clonality correlated with the frequency of that population, and its change correlated with the change in circulating plasmablast frequency.

The meaning of the sample's time point label: 2014-2015 season, pre-vaccination. Seasonal inactivated influenza vaccine (Fluvarix) was administered to adults, and sorted blood CD4 subsets were tracked by TCRB sequencing before and after vaccination. To be eligible, subjects had to live in the community and must not have received influenza vaccine in the previous 6 months. Subjects were excluded for influenza vaccine contraindications, substance abuse, HIV/AIDS, active malignancy, immunomodulatory medication, or active illness such as respiratory infection. At each time point, roughly 35 to 100 mL of blood was collected. Circulating Tfh were defined as non-naive CD4+CXCR5+PD-1+ cells and sorted into ICOS+CD38+ and ICOS-CD38- fractions. PBMC were isolated using Ficoll-Paque PLUS or SepMate separation. Before DNA was extracted, the cell subsets were sorted from PBMC using a BD FACS Aria. The CDR3 runs 14 residues from the cysteine to the phenylalanine. Kept here is only the CDR3 DNA, which spans 42 bases and is read in frame from base 1. CDR1 and CDR2 are drawn from the germline V gene: SNHLY, FYNNEI. V loses 7 bases, J loses 4 bases, and the germline ends lie 16 bases apart.

Points on this clone: The antigen it recognizes is unknown. Base-call qualities are not available, and no considerably larger clone is one nucleotide away.

The library was produced with the immunoSEQ multiplex PCR assay. Adaptive Biotechnologies handled the TCRB amplification, library preparation, sequencing and preliminary bioinformatics at Survey level resolution. For TCRB sequencing, genomic DNA from sorted cTfh populations was amplified by multiplex PCR. In the original analysis: Clonality was calculated in R as 1 minus normalized Shannon entropy, and the Gini index was computed with the R package ineq. Overlap score was the summed counts of shared sequences divided by total counts of all sequences in both compared samples. Fisher's exact test, with an assumed theoretical repertoire of 10^7 TCRB sequences, was used to assess the significance of shared clonotypes. In TCRdb, the immuneACCESS table is reduced to in-frame sequences with V and J assigned. These tables do not hold every clone; where another copy was compared, an unresolved V gene accounts for under half, and the others remain unexplained. V and J calls and clone size are given by that table; D and trimming were obtained from the DNA. The sample profile shows some 2,500 clones; around nine tenths of them were found once. The ten top clones hold 2.6% of the sample.

This sequence uses TRBV2 and TRBJ2-5, with TRBD2 perhaps the D gene, on 6 matching bases. This receptor was identified in an adult who received the influenza vaccine. Sequences were derived from CXCR5+ CD38+ circulating T follicular helper cells from blood, sampled on the day of influenza vaccination. The cell subset or site tag for this specimen amounts to: circulating Tfh, non-naive CD4+CXCR5+PD-1+ (ICOS+CD38+ or ICOS-CD38-). The DNA is TGTGCCAGCAACATCGGGACGGAGGGAGAGACCCAGTACTTC. Its amino acids are CASNIGTEGETQYF.